The clone carrying this TCR beta chain occurred a few times. Its target is not known. Trimming left V 10 bases short and J 6 bases short, with 17 bases between. The CDR3 runs to 13 residues. Germline V gene sequence: CDR1 SNHLY, CDR2 FYNNEI. This entry belongs to a study of CD8+CD57+ T cells in acquired aplastic anemia. For the study at large: DNA recovered from sorted CD4+ and CD8+ cells had a mean of approximately 3 ug. The study obtained roughly 10 million reads on average for CD4+ cells from healthy donors. Findings of the study overall: Significance was not reached for CD8+ Simpson's diversity between patients and controls. Patients and controls had in common twenty-nine CD8+ CDR3 sequences.

Genomic DNA acted as the template from which TCR beta VDJ combination and CDR3 sequence profiling were carried out. Via MiXCR, TCRdb re-called the reads, giving one row per CDR3 protein. This sample has around 400,000 distinct CDR3 sequences; roughly 68% occur once, and the top ten carry 3.5% to 4.5%. V gene TRBV2 combines with J gene TRBJ2-3; D could derive from TRBD1 or TRBD2 (5 bases each). The TCR sequence derives from a human donor in good health, serving as a control. The material sequenced was sorted CD4+, CD8+, or CD8+CD57+ T cells (not recorded which) from PBMCs. The CDR3 DNA is TGTGCCACCAGACTTGGGACCATCGATACGCAGTATTTT. Its translation: CATRLGTIDTQYF.